This entry concerns a single TCR beta chain. Sequencing was performed with immunoSEQ multiplex PCR; in TCRdb, only in-frame clones are kept and a portion is missing. The table lists about 200,000 clones, around 86% of them singletons. The sample is drawn from a study of blood T cell repertoires in COVID-19. This sequence was found in a man older than 75 with acute or convalescent COVID-19. Sequenced material: peripheral blood.

This CDR3 is CASSSAGTGPYEQYF. CDR3 bases: TGTGCCAGCAGCTCGGCGGGGACAGGACCCTACGAGCAGTACTTC. The chain couples TRBV5-6 to TRBJ2-7; 8 bases line up with TRBD1. The CDR3 spans 15 residues. Germline CDR1 reads SGHDT; CDR2 reads YYEEEE. The J segment lost 2 bases and the V segment lost 3 bases, leaving 7 bases of the junction unmatched.